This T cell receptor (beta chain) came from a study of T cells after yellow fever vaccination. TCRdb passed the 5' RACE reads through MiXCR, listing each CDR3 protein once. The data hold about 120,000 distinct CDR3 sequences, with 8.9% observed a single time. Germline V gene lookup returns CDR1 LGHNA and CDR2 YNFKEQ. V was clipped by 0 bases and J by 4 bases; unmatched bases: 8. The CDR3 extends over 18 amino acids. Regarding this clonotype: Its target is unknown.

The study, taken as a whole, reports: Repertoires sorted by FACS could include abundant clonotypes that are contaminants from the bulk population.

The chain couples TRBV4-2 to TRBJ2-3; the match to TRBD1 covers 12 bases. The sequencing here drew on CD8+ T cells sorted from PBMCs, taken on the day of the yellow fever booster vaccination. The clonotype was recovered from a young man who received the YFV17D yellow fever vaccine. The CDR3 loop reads CASSQEGGTGGPADTQYF. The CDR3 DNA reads TGTGCCAGCAGCCAAGAGGGGGGGACAGGGGGCCCCGCAGATACGCAGTATTTT.